The clone carrying this TCR beta chain occurred a few times. CDR1 and CDR2 (germline): SGHNT, YYREEE (reference sequence). The CDR3 sequence is 13 residues long. Trimming left V 6 bases short and J 5 bases short, with 14 bases between. This record belongs to a study of blood T cell repertoires in COVID-19. About the study: Both acute and convalescent COVID-19 samples were obtained from the United States, Italy and Spain. The cDNA or gDNA used as material had been derived from T cells, B-cell-depleted T cells, or PBMCs.

Authors' analysis steps: It was from reference gene primer amplification that nucleated cell counts were estimated. The table came from immunoSEQ multiplex PCR; TCRdb's copy has only in-frame clones and leaves some out. V and J calls and clone size are copied from that table; D and trimming were computed from the DNA. The profile covers fewer than 250,000 clones, with roughly nine tenths appearing a single time and under 0.9% taken by the ten largest. Sample: peripheral blood. The receptor was isolated from a middle-aged man with acute or convalescent COVID-19. This chain uses TRBV5-4 with TRBJ1-2; TRBD1 is a possible D gene (6 bases). Here the CDR3 DNA reads TGTGCCAGCAATATACAGGGTTTGTATGGCTACACCTTC. Its translation is CASNIQGLYGYTF.